A selection of T cell receptor beta chains follows, all from one sample in a study of neoadjuvant nivolumab and ipilimumab in lung cancer. Measured with immunoSEQ multiplex PCR; TCRdb has only the in-frame clones, and not every one. The table shows tens of thousands of clones, with less than 90% occurring only once. The specimen comprised peripheral blood, sampled before neoadjuvant nivolumab, alone or with ipilimumab. The receptors were gathered from an adult with non-small cell lung cancer. Both conserved end residues are part of each CDR3. The D gene is left open where the match is weak. Clone size is given for some rows only: seen once, a few or many times, or a class if the clone is expanded.

clone size: NA
V gene: TRBV10-3
D gene: TRBD2
J gene: TRBJ2-5
CDR3 protein: CAIRGTSGAHQETQYF
CDR3 DNA: TGTGCCATCAGGGGGACTAGCGGGGCCCACCAAGAGACCCAGTACTTC

clone size: NA
V gene: TRBV14
D gene: NA
J gene: TRBJ2-3
CDR3 protein: CASSREETDTQYF
CDR3 DNA: TGTGCCAGCAGCCGGGAAGAGACAGATACGCAGTATTTT

clone size: NA
V gene: TRBV25-1
D gene: TRBD1
J gene: TRBJ2-2
CDR3 protein: CASSSDRDSGELFF
CDR3 DNA: TGTGCCAGCAGTTCCGACAGGGACAGCGGGGAGCTGTTTTTT

clone size: once
V gene: TRBV5-4
D gene: NA
J gene: TRBJ1-2
CDR3 protein: CASSWGLDSARDGYTF
CDR3 DNA: TGTGCCAGCAGCTGGGGACTGGACAGTGCCAGGGATGGCTACACCTTC

clone size: NA
V gene: TRBV2
D gene: TRBD1
J gene: TRBJ2-7
CDR3 protein: CASLSPQDRGVSYEQYF
CDR3 DNA: TGTGCCAGCCTCTCCCCCCAGGACAGGGGGGTCTCCTACGAGCAGTACTTC

clone size: NA
V gene: TRBV5-8
D gene: NA
J gene: TRBJ2-3
CDR3 protein: CASSPEAGSTDTQYF
CDR3 DNA: TGTGCCAGCAGCCCAGAGGCAGGGAGCACAGATACGCAGTATTTT

clone size: NA
V gene: TRBV18
D gene: TRBD2
J gene: TRBJ2-7
CDR3 protein: CASSPGGSSYEQYF
CDR3 DNA: TGTGCCAGCTCACCCGGGGGGAGCTCCTACGAGCAGTACTTC

clone size: NA
V gene: TRBV7-2
D gene: NA
J gene: TRBJ2-1
CDR3 protein: CASSLDSFEQFF
CDR3 DNA: TGTGCCAGCAGCTTAGATAGCTTTGAGCAGTTCTTC

clone size: NA
V gene: TRBV5-1
D gene: TRBD1
J gene: TRBJ2-7
CDR3 protein: CASSARQGADYEQYF
CDR3 DNA: TGCGCCAGCAGCGCCAGACAGGGGGCGGACTACGAGCAGTACTTC

clone size: NA
V gene: TRBV5-1
D gene: TRBD2
J gene: TRBJ2-3
CDR3 protein: CASSLAGKLSDTQYF
CDR3 DNA: TGCGCCAGCAGCTTAGCGGGGAAGTTATCAGATACGCAGTATTTT

clone size: NA
V gene: TRBV25-1
D gene: TRBD1
J gene: TRBJ1-2
CDR3 protein: CASSEGQSYGYTF
CDR3 DNA: TGTGCCAGCAGTGAGGGACAGAGCTATGGCTACACCTTC

clone size: NA
V gene: TRBV5-5
D gene: TRBD2
J gene: TRBJ2-2
CDR3 protein: CASSLTAGGLNTGELFF
CDR3 DNA: TGTGCCAGCAGCTTGACAGCGGGGGGTCTGAACACCGGGGAGCTGTTTTTT

clone size: few
V gene: TRBV6-1
D gene: NA
J gene: TRBJ1-6
CDR3 protein: CASSEIGQGDSPLHF
CDR3 DNA: TGTGCCAGCAGTGAAATTGGTCAGGGAGATTCACCCCTCCACTTT

clone size: NA
V gene: TRBV15
D gene: NA
J gene: TRBJ2-3
CDR3 protein: CATSRAGTRDTQYF
CDR3 DNA: TGTGCCACCAGCAGAGCGGGGACGAGGGATACGCAGTATTTT

clone size: NA
V gene: TRBV5-1
D gene: NA
J gene: TRBJ1-5
CDR3 protein: CASSLEGLNQPQHF
CDR3 DNA: TGCGCCAGCAGCTTGGAAGGGCTCAATCAGCCCCAGCATTTT

clone size: NA
V gene: TRBV2
D gene: NA
J gene: TRBJ1-1
CDR3 protein: CAKEGLGTEAFF
CDR3 DNA: TGTGCCAAAGAGGGTCTCGGCACTGAAGCTTTCTTT

clone size: once
V gene: TRBV6-5
D gene: NA
J gene: TRBJ2-7
CDR3 protein: CASSSPGLAFYEQYF
CDR3 DNA: TGTGCCAGCAGCTCCCCAGGTCTGGCATTCTACGAGCAGTACTTC

clone size: NA
V gene: TRBV7-2
D gene: NA
J gene: TRBJ1-6
CDR3 protein: CASSFRRQSPLHF
CDR3 DNA: TGTGCCAGCAGCTTTAGGCGTCAATCACCCCTCCACTTT

clone size: few
V gene: TRBV28
D gene: NA
J gene: TRBJ2-3
CDR3 protein: CASSLIVGSGTDTQYF
CDR3 DNA: TGTGCCAGCAGTTTAATAGTAGGTTCCGGCACAGATACGCAGTATTTT

clone size: NA
V gene: TRBV4-1
D gene: TRBD1
J gene: TRBJ2-2
CDR3 protein: CASSLSGTGDTGELFF
CDR3 DNA: TGCGCCAGCAGCCTTTCCGGGACAGGGGACACCGGGGAGCTGTTTTTT

clone size: NA
V gene: TRBV5-4
D gene: NA
J gene: TRBJ1-5
CDR3 protein: CASSRSGGNQPQHF
CDR3 DNA: TGTGCCAGCAGCAGATCAGGGGGCAATCAGCCCCAGCATTTT

clone size: once
V gene: TRBV5-1
D gene: TRBD1
J gene: TRBJ1-6
CDR3 protein: CASSSQTGNNSPLHF
CDR3 DNA: TGCGCCAGCAGCTCCCAGACAGGGAACAATTCACCCCTCCACTTT

clone size: NA
V gene: TRBV28
D gene: NA
J gene: TRBJ1-1
CDR3 protein: CASSWRTSNTEAFF
CDR3 DNA: TGTGCCAGCAGCTGGAGGACTTCGAACACTGAAGCTTTCTTT

clone size: NA
V gene: TRBV14
D gene: NA
J gene: TRBJ1-2
CDR3 protein: CASKLGQWSGYTF
CDR3 DNA: TGTGCCAGCAAACTGGGACAATGGTCTGGCTACACCTTC

clone size: NA
V gene: TRBV27
D gene: TRBD2
J gene: TRBJ2-3
CDR3 protein: CASKPGLAGQQYF
CDR3 DNA: TGTGCCAGCAAGCCGGGACTAGCAGGGCAGCAGTATTTT

clone size: NA
V gene: TRBV18
D gene: TRBD1
J gene: TRBJ2-7
CDR3 protein: CASSESGTDSYEQYF
CDR3 DNA: TGTGCCAGCTCAGAGTCCGGGACAGACTCCTACGAGCAGTACTTC

clone size: NA
V gene: TRBV11-3
D gene: TRBD2
J gene: TRBJ2-3
CDR3 protein: CASSSGTSGRTDTQYF
CDR3 DNA: TGTGCCAGCAGCTCCGGGACTAGCGGACGCACAGATACGCAGTATTTT

clone size: NA
V gene: TRBV27
D gene: NA
J gene: TRBJ1-2
CDR3 protein: CASSKDWDYGYTF
CDR3 DNA: TGTGCCAGCAGTAAAGACTGGGATTATGGCTACACCTTC

clone size: NA
V gene: TRBV5-4
D gene: TRBD1
J gene: TRBJ2-5
CDR3 protein: CASSLNRGETQYF
CDR3 DNA: TGTGCCAGCAGCTTAAACAGGGGGGAGACCCAGTACTTC

clone size: NA
V gene: TRBV7-3
D gene: NA
J gene: TRBJ2-5
CDR3 protein: CASSLGGRETQYF
CDR3 DNA: TGTGCCAGCAGCTTAGGGGGGCGAGAGACCCAGTACTTC

clone size: NA
V gene: TRBV11-3
D gene: TRBD1
J gene: TRBJ2-7
CDR3 protein: CASSEGQGSDEQYF
CDR3 DNA: TGTGCCAGCAGCGAGGGACAGGGTTCTGACGAGCAGTACTTC

clone size: NA
V gene: TRBV18
D gene: TRBD1
J gene: TRBJ1-5
CDR3 protein: CASSPGQGANQPQHF
CDR3 DNA: TGTGCCAGCTCACCAGGACAGGGGGCAAATCAGCCCCAGCATTTT

clone size: NA
V gene: TRBV5-8
D gene: NA
J gene: TRBJ1-1
CDR3 protein: CASSTGRAMNTEAFF
CDR3 DNA: TGTGCCAGCAGTACCGGCAGGGCCATGAACACTGAAGCTTTCTTT

clone size: few
V gene: TRBV7-8
D gene: NA
J gene: TRBJ1-2
CDR3 protein: CASGIFAGDNNYGYTF
CDR3 DNA: TGTGCCAGCGGAATTTTCGCGGGAGATAATAACTATGGCTACACCTTC

clone size: NA
V gene: TRBV19
D gene: NA
J gene: TRBJ1-1
CDR3 protein: CASSIRGGVTEAFF
CDR3 DNA: TGTGCCAGTAGTATAAGGGGGGGTGTCACTGAAGCTTTCTTT

clone size: NA
V gene: TRBV11-2
D gene: NA
J gene: TRBJ1-6
CDR3 protein: CASKGGGTYNSPLHF
CDR3 DNA: TGTGCCAGCAAGGGGGGCGGGACGTATAATTCACCCCTCCACTTT

clone size: NA
V gene: TRBV7-9
D gene: NA
J gene: TRBJ1-2
CDR3 protein: CASSLYASQGYTF
CDR3 DNA: TGTGCCAGCAGCTTATACGCGAGTCAAGGCTACACCTTC

clone size: NA
V gene: TRBV18
D gene: TRBD1
J gene: TRBJ1-5
CDR3 protein: CASSPTQGVGDQPQHF
CDR3 DNA: TGTGCCAGCTCACCCACACAGGGGGTGGGGGATCAGCCCCAGCATTTT

clone size: NA
V gene: TRBV5-1
D gene: TRBD1
J gene: TRBJ2-1
CDR3 protein: CATAAGGKDEQFF
CDR3 DNA: TGCGCCACCGCCGCAGGGGGTAAGGATGAGCAGTTCTTC

clone size: NA
V gene: TRBV2
D gene: NA
J gene: TRBJ1-6
CDR3 protein: CASSGGSLNSPLHF
CDR3 DNA: TGTGCCAGCAGTGGTGGGTCCTTAAATTCACCCCTCCACTTT

clone size: NA
V gene: TRBV29-1
D gene: NA
J gene: TRBJ2-7
CDR3 protein: CSTTGSGYEQYF
CDR3 DNA: TGCAGCACTACGGGATCCGGTTACGAGCAGTACTTC

clone size: few
V gene: TRBV18
D gene: TRBD1
J gene: TRBJ1-2
CDR3 protein: CASSPDRGQGGYTF
CDR3 DNA: TGTGCCAGCTCGCCAGACAGGGGGCAGGGTGGCTACACCTTC

clone size: NA
V gene: TRBV5-1
D gene: TRBD1
J gene: TRBJ2-3
CDR3 protein: CASSLAGTGSADTQYF
CDR3 DNA: TGCGCCAGCAGCTTGGCCGGGACAGGGAGTGCAGATACGCAGTATTTT

clone size: few
V gene: TRBV7-3
D gene: NA
J gene: TRBJ2-3
CDR3 protein: CASSARGDTQYF
CDR3 DNA: TGTGCCAGCTCCGCCCGAGGGGATACGCAGTATTTT

clone size: once
V gene: TRBV19
D gene: NA
J gene: TRBJ1-1
CDR3 protein: CASIVRGEAFF
CDR3 DNA: TGTGCCAGTATTGTCAGGGGTGAAGCTTTCTTT

clone size: NA
V gene: TRBV4-3
D gene: NA
J gene: TRBJ1-1
CDR3 protein: CASSQGAQGNTEAFF
CDR3 DNA: TGCGCCAGCAGCCAAGGTGCTCAGGGGAACACTGAAGCTTTCTTT

clone size: NA
V gene: TRBV13
D gene: NA
J gene: TRBJ2-7
CDR3 protein: CASSFSARGSGSDSYEQYF
CDR3 DNA: TGTGCCAGCAGCTTTAGCGCCAGGGGTTCGGGGAGCGACTCCTACGAGCAGTACTTC

clone size: NA
V gene: TRBV6-1
D gene: NA
J gene: TRBJ1-6
CDR3 protein: CASSEAFRSSYNSPLHF
CDR3 DNA: TGTGCCAGCAGTGAAGCTTTCCGGAGCTCCTATAATTCACCCCTCCACTTT

clone size: NA
V gene: TRBV7-9
D gene: TRBD1
J gene: TRBJ2-5
CDR3 protein: CASSLTGTEETQYF
CDR3 DNA: TGTGCCAGCAGCTTGACCGGGACAGAAGAGACCCAGTACTTC

clone size: NA
V gene: TRBV6-4
D gene: NA
J gene: TRBJ1-1
CDR3 protein: CASSAGHNTEAFF
CDR3 DNA: TGTGCCAGCAGTGCCGGACACAACACTGAAGCTTTCTTT

clone size: NA
V gene: TRBV27
D gene: NA
J gene: TRBJ1-1
CDR3 protein: CASSLSITGGWTTEAFF
CDR3 DNA: TGTGCCAGCAGTTTATCGATCACAGGAGGGTGGACAACTGAAGCTTTCTTT

clone size: NA
V gene: TRBV27
D gene: NA
J gene: TRBJ2-5
CDR3 protein: CASSSANQETQYF
CDR3 DNA: TGTGCCAGCAGTTCGGCCAACCAAGAGACCCAGTACTTC

clone size: NA
V gene: TRBV29-1
D gene: NA
J gene: TRBJ2-5
CDR3 protein: CSVEVGLETQYF
CDR3 DNA: TGCAGCGTTGAAGTCGGGCTGGAGACCCAGTACTTC

clone size: NA
V gene: TRBV14
D gene: TRBD2
J gene: TRBJ2-4
CDR3 protein: CASSQEVAGGPSDIQYF
CDR3 DNA: TGTGCCAGCAGCCAAGAAGTAGCGGGGGGTCCTTCCGACATTCAGTACTTC

clone size: NA
V gene: TRBV4-2
D gene: NA
J gene: TRBJ1-1
CDR3 protein: CASSQVNRGEEAFF
CDR3 DNA: TGTGCCAGCAGCCAAGTGAATAGGGGGGAGGAAGCTTTCTTT

clone size: NA
V gene: TRBV27
D gene: TRBD1
J gene: TRBJ2-5
CDR3 protein: CASSLLAGGETQYF
CDR3 DNA: TGTGCCAGCAGTTTATTGGCAGGGGGCGAGACCCAGTACTTC

clone size: few
V gene: TRBV19
D gene: NA
J gene: TRBJ2-7
CDR3 protein: CASSPRQNYEQYF
CDR3 DNA: TGTGCCAGTAGTCCCAGACAAAACTACGAGCAGTACTTC

clone size: NA
V gene: TRBV13
D gene: NA
J gene: TRBJ1-6
CDR3 protein: CASTLVGGTSPLHF
CDR3 DNA: TGTGCCAGCACCTTAGTAGGGGGAACTTCACCCCTCCACTTT

clone size: NA
V gene: TRBV6-5
D gene: NA
J gene: TRBJ2-1
CDR3 protein: CASSSDRPLSYNEQFF
CDR3 DNA: TGTGCCAGCAGTTCAGACAGGCCCCTCTCCTACAATGAGCAGTTCTTC

clone size: few
V gene: TRBV4-2
D gene: NA
J gene: TRBJ1-5
CDR3 protein: CASSAQVGRSNQPQHF
CDR3 DNA: TGTGCCAGCAGCGCACAAGTGGGCAGGAGCAATCAGCCCCAGCATTTT